This T cell receptor (beta chain) is from a study of regulatory T cells in long-lasting Graves disease. Study-wide results and caveats: TRBV28 was favored in persistent disease, as were TRBJ1-2 and TRBJ2-5.

Concerning this clonotype: Its antigen is not identified. Just one base apart from a much larger clone, this may be a read error.

Germline V gene lookup returns CDR1 MNHEY and CDR2 SMNVEV (reference sequence). There are 13 residues in the CDR3. The sample's time point: newly diagnosed GD, antithyroid drugs for less than 3 months. PBMC-derived RNA was used for the TCR library. Researchers made TCR beta libraries by using iRepertoire HTBI primers and running Arm-PCR on CDR3 regions. TCRdb re-derived calls from the multiplex PCR reads in MiXCR, one entry per CDR3 protein. The sample lists hundreds of thousands of distinct CDR3 sequences; roughly 15% were seen once. These data were likewise used in another study, on T cells in Graves' hyperthyroidism and ophthalmopathy. As that report states: Not enrolled were patients with uncontrolled infection, other autoimmune disease, pregnancy or lactation.

This specimen consisted of peripheral blood mononuclear cells (PBMCs), obtained at new diagnosis, from a patient treated with antithyroid drugs. This chain connects TRBV27 to TRBJ1-4; D gene uncertain. This TCR was recovered from a woman in her twenties or thirties with Graves disease. This CDR3 reads CASSLLSAERLFF. In DNA form, the CDR3 reads TGTGCCAGCAGTTTATTATCAGCAGAAAGACTGTTTTTT.